The 18 T cell receptor beta chains reported below all come from one sample, sequenced in a study of CD8 T cells in Susac syndrome (dated by TCRdb to between 2018 and 2021). The protocol used for the library was the immunoSEQ multiplex PCR assay. RNA was extracted using the RNeasy kit, and about 0.5 to 1 ug of the RNA was reverse transcribed with random hexamers. Starting from the raw public reads, TCRdb applied fastp trimming at Q25, assembled clones with MiXCR and retained in-frame beta chains. Every entry covers one CDR3 protein and lists the most common genes and DNA from its rows. This sample has 100,000 to 150,000 distinct CDR3 sequences in its table, and about 94% of those were observed once. 0.087% of the sample is held by the ten biggest clonotypes. Source material: CD4+ T cells from PBMCs. Receptor source: a human donor in good health.

The rearrangement uses TRBV3-1 and TRBJ2-3, with D hard to call. Germline loops: CDR1 LGHDT, CDR2 YNNKEL (reference sequence). Trimming removed 0 bases from V and 7 bases from J, with 23 bases in between. This CDR3 is 18 amino acids long. CDR3 nucleotides: TGTGCCAGCAGCCAAGATAAGCGTGGCGTCCAATACAAGAATACGCAGTATTTT. Amino acids: CASSQDKRGVQYKNTQYF.

The chain links TRBV2 to TRBJ1-4, with D possibly being TRBD1 (5 bases). This CDR3 comprises 14 residues. The V gene's germline CDR1 is SNHLY and CDR2 FYNNEI. V lost 0 bases and J 10 bases, leaving 12 bases between the germline ends. The CDR3 loop reads CASSEALGDLKLFF. The DNA for the CDR3 is TGTGCCAGCAGTGAAGCGTTAGGGGACCTAAAACTGTTTTTT.

The chain is built from TRBV18 and TRBJ2-1, with D possibly being TRBD1 (5 bases). Looked up from germline, CDR1 is KGHSH and CDR2 is LQKENI. The CDR3 is made up of 15 amino acids. The V gene lost 4 bases and the J gene lost 1 base, with 11 bases spanning the gap. CDR3 in amino acids: CASSRGQGSYNEQFF. The CDR3 bases are TGTGCCAGCTCACGCGGCCAGGGATCCTACAATGAGCAGTTCTTC.

The chain uses TRBV20-1 and TRBJ2-5; possibly TRBD1 for D (6 bases). This CDR3 region has 13 residues. Trimming stripped 3 bases from V and 2 bases from J, with 10 bases between. Germline-derived CDR1 and CDR2 are DFQATT and SNEGSKA (reference sequence). CDR3 sequence: CSASFQGQETQYF. The CDR3 region has the DNA TGCAGTGCTAGTTTTCAGGGGCAAGAGACCCAGTACTTC.

This rearrangement joins TRBV7-2 to TRBJ2-5, with TRBD2 matching 8 bases. CDR1 and CDR2 from the germline V gene are SGHTA and FQGNSA. There are 16 residues in the CDR3. With 0 bases clipped from V and 5 bases from J, the junction kept 8 bases outside the gene matches. The CDR3 DNA reads TGTGCCAGCAGCTTAGCCCCTAGCGGGCGGCGGGAGACCCAGTACTTC. The encoded protein is CASSLAPSGRRETQYF.

The chain employs TRBV7-9 and TRBJ1-1; D may be TRBD1 (5 bases). CDR3 length: 13 residues. CDR1 is SEHNR, CDR2 FQNEAQ, per germline (reference sequence). The V end was cut by 7 bases, the J end by 1 base, with 10 bases between. The CDR3 bases are TGTGCCAGCACAAGGCAGGGGAACACTGAAGCTTTCTTT. Translating gives CASTRQGNTEAFF.

The sample holds a few counts of this clonotype. The chain links TRBV4-1 to TRBJ1-2; weak D call: TRBD1 (5 bases). V was trimmed by 4 bases and J by 4 bases, leaving 10 bases between them. The CDR3 extends over 13 amino acids. Germline-derived CDR1 and CDR2 are MGHRA and YSYEKL. The CDR3, as DNA: TGCGCCAGCAGCCCTTTGGGGCGCTATGGCTACACCTTC. This codes for CASSPLGRYGYTF.

This chain joins TRBV7-9 and TRBJ2-5; TRBD2 is a possible D gene (6 bases). CDR1 is SEHNR and CDR2 is FQNEAQ in the germline V gene (reference sequence). Trimming cost V 4 bases and J 1 base, with 13 bases left between them. The CDR3 has 15 residues. CDR3 bases: TGTGCCAGCAGCTGGGGGGTGACCACCCAAGAGACCCAGTACTTC. Protein sequence: CASSWGVTTQETQYF.

The chain joins TRBV11-1 to TRBJ2-1, with D possibly being TRBD2 (6 bases). Germline V CDR1 and CDR2: SGHAT, FQDESV (reference sequence). The CDR3 has 16 residues. The V gene lost 3 bases and the J gene lost 0 bases, with 12 bases spanning the gap. The DNA for the CDR3 is TGTGCCAGCAGCTTCTTGGCGGGGAGCTCCTACAATGAGCAGTTCTTC. Its translation is CASSFLAGSSYNEQFF.

CDR3 sequence (DNA): TGCAGTGCGGCGGGCAATCAGCCCCAGCATTTT. Amino acids: CSAAGNQPQHF. The chain has TRBV20-1 and TRBJ1-5; D is uncertain. V gave up 6 bases and J gave up 2 bases, with 5 bases separating them. Germline assignment: CDR1 DFQATT and CDR2 SNEGSKA (reference sequence). The CDR3 runs 11 residues.

This chain uses TRBV27 with TRBJ1-1; D not certain. This CDR3 spans 13 amino acids. Germline V lookup: CDR1 MNHEY, CDR2 SMNVEV (reference sequence). Between the trimmed V and J ends, which lost 2 bases and 1 base, there was a span of 5 bases. The CDR3, as DNA: TGTGCCAGCAGTTTAAACAGGAACACTGAAGCTTTCTTT. As protein: CASSLNRNTEAFF.

The chain is built from TRBV6-1 and TRBJ2-7; unclear D gene. With 6 bases removed from V and 2 bases from J, the gap between germline ends came to 8 bases. CDR1 MNHNS and CDR2 SASEGT come from the germline V gene. The CDR3 loop spans 12 amino acids. CDR3 coding DNA: TGTGCCAGCAGGGGCACCACCTACGAGCAGTACTTC. It codes for CASRGTTYEQYF.

The chain couples TRBV4-3 to TRBJ2-2, with 9 nucleotides matching TRBD1. Germline CDR1 is LGHNA and CDR2 is YSLEER. The V segment lost 8 bases and the J segment 4 bases; nucleotides outside the gene matches: 5. There are 14 residues in the CDR3. The chain's CDR3 is CASGQGIRTGELFF. CDR3 DNA: TGCGCCAGCGGACAGGGGATTCGCACCGGGGAGCTGTTTTTT.

The chain carries TRBV6-2 or TRBV6-3 and TRBJ1-2, with a possible D match to TRBD1 (5 bases). This CDR3 contains 11 residues. V shed 7 bases and J shed 4 bases, with 7 bases lying between them. Germline-derived CDR1 and CDR2 are MNHEY and SVGEGT. CDR3 sequence: CASTGGYGYTF. The DNA for the CDR3 is TGTGCCAGCACCGGGGGCTATGGCTACACCTTC.

This chain connects TRBV19 to TRBJ1-5; 7 positions agree with TRBD1. The V gene's germline CDR1 is LNHDA and CDR2 SQIVND (reference sequence). V shed 3 bases, J shed 4 bases, and the junction held 9 bases outside the gene matches. The CDR3 totals 16 residues. For the CDR3, the DNA is TGTGCCAGTAGTATTTTGGGCAGGGGGAATAATCAGCCCCAGCATTTT. Translation gives CASSILGRGNNQPQHF.

The chain links TRBV10-3 to TRBJ1-1, with D hard to call. The V gene's germline CDR1 is ENHRY and CDR2 SYGVKD. The CDR3 extends over 13 amino acids. Trimming shortened V by 10 bases and J by 0 bases, and 12 bases separated the two germline ends. CDR3 nucleotide sequence: TGTGCCACGACGGGCGGGATGAACACTGAAGCTTTCTTT. This gives the protein CATTGGMNTEAFF.

V gene TRBV5-1 combines with J gene TRBJ1-1; D is unresolved. Germline assignment: CDR1 SGHRS and CDR2 YFSETQ. This CDR3 spans 15 amino acids. Trimming left V 0 bases short and J 5 bases short, with 14 bases between. CDR3 amino acids: CASSLGGNPGTEAFF. CDR3 coding DNA: TGCGCCAGCAGCTTGGGAGGAAACCCCGGGACTGAAGCTTTCTTT.

The chain recombines TRBV19 with TRBJ2-3; 9 bases are a match to TRBD1. The CDR3 length is 13 residues. Germline-derived CDR1 and CDR2 are LNHDA and SQIVND (reference sequence). With V trimmed by 5 bases and J by 4 bases, 1 base remained unmatched. CDR3 amino acids: CASSWTGADTQYF. The CDR3 DNA reads as TGTGCCAGTAGTTGGACAGGGGCAGATACGCAGTATTTT.